This T cell receptor beta chain was identified during a study of blood T cells in healthy people across ages. Study-level findings and limits: Compared with aged donors, long-lived donors showed fewer expanded clones, suggesting selection. Older individuals had lower TCR beta diversity per million T cells (the decline was roughly linear).

A second PCR, run for about 6 to 12 cycles, used a sample-barcoded 5' primer plus a J-beta primer mix. One entry per CDR3 protein results from TCRdb running MiXCR on the 5' RACE reads. Here the sample spans around 1.1 million distinct CDR3 sequences, around two fifths being singletons. Trimming shortened V by 5 bases and J by 2 bases, and 15 bases separated the two germline ends. The CDR3 has 15 residues. The germline CDR1 and CDR2 sequences are MDHEN and SYDVKM. Collection of approximately 9.3 milliliters of peripheral blood was performed for each donor. Every sample had a minimum of 6 million PBMCs isolated. Worth noting for this clonotype: Its cognate antigen is unknown.

This TCR derives from a man between 18 and 35 years old in good health. The chain combines TRBV28 with TRBJ2-5; tentative D call: TRBD1 (5 bases). Sequenced input: blood. The CDR3 DNA is TGTGCCAGCAGTCCGCCGACAGCTGTACAAGAGACCCAGTACTTC. This encodes CASSPPTAVQETQYF. The complete variable domain, with remaining parts taken from reference TRBV28 and TRBJ2-5, reads DVKVTQSSRYLVKRTGEKVFLECVQDMDHENMFWYRQDPGLGLRLIYFSYDVKMKEKGDIPEGYSVSREKKERFSLILESASTNQTSMYLCASSPPTAVQETQYFGPGTRLLVL.